This T cell receptor beta chain originates from a study of T cell responses to AZD1222 COVID-19 vaccine. Whole-study findings and limits: Donors were chiefly white British, with a greater number of females, and clonal diversity was perhaps underestimated. None of the repertoires were sampled until the peak T cell response had passed. Spike-specific TCR depth and breadth grew after two AZD1222 doses.

Profiled with immunoSEQ multiplex PCR; TCRdb holds only in-frame clones, not every one. The table lists around 110,000 clones, roughly 84% of them singletons, with about 9.4% in the top ten. V gave up 7 bases and J gave up 7 bases; unmatched junction bases: 7. The germline V gene encodes CDR1 SNHLY and CDR2 FYNNEI. The CDR3 consists of 14 residues. Of note for this clone: Its antigen is not known.

The receptor comes from an adult in good health. The chain recombines TRBV2 with TRBJ2-1; TRBD1 agrees at 10 bases. This sample comprised peripheral blood, obtained on day 0 of AZD1222 vaccination. The CDR3 spells CASMLPGQGNEQFF. For the CDR3, the DNA is TGTGCCAGCATGTTACCGGGACAGGGGAATGAGCAGTTCTTC.